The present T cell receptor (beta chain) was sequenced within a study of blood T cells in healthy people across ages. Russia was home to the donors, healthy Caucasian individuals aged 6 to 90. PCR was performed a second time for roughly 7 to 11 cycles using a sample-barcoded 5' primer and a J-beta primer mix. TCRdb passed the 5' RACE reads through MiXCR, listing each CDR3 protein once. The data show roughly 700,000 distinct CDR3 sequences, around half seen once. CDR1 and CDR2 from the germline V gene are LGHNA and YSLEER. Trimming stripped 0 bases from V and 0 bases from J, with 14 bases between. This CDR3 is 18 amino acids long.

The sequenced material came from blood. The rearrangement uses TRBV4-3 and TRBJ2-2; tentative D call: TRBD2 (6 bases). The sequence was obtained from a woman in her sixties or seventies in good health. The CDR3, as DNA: TGCGCCAGCAGCCAAGATTGGGCCGGGGGAGCGAACACCGGGGAGCTGTTTTTT. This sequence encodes CASSQDWAGGANTGELFF.